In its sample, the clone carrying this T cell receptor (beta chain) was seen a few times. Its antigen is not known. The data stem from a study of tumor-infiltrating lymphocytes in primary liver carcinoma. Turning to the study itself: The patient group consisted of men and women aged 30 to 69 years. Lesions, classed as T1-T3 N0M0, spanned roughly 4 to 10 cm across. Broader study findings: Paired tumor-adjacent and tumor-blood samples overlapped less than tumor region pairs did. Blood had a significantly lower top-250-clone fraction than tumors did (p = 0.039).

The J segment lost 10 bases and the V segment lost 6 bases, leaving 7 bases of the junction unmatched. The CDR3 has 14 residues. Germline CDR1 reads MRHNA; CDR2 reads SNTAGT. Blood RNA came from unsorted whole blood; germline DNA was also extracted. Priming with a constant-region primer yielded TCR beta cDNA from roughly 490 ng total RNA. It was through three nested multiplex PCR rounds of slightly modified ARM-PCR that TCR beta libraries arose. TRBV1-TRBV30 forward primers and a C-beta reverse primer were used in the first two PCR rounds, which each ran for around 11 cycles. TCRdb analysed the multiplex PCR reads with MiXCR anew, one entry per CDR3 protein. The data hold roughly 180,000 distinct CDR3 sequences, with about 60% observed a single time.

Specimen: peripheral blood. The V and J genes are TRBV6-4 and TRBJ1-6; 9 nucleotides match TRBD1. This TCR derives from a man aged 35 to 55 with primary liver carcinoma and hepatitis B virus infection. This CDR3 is CASSPGQGYSPLHF. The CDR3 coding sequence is TGTGCCAGCAGCCCAGGACAGGGGTACTCACCCCTCCACTTT.